This entry features one TCR beta chain sequence. These data belong to a study of CD8+ T cells in alopecia areata. Sequencing templates came from extracted RNA that was reverse transcribed into cDNA. Assay used: immunoSEQ multiplex PCR; TCRdb lists only in-frame clones, some missing. The sample lists nearly 95,000 clones, 60% to 80% seen once, with roughly 17% in the top ten. Specified treatment: oral pan-JAK inhibitor, 5-10 mg twice daily. Alopecia areata patients gave lesional scalp punch biopsies and peripheral blood samples. In germline, CDR1 is LNHNV, CDR2 YYDKDF (reference sequence). The CDR3 runs 15 residues. The V end lost 5 bases, the J end lost 7 bases, and 18 bases lay between the germline ends.

The chain joins TRBV15 to TRBJ1-5, with a tentative D call TRBD1 (6 bases). The TCR was taken from a human donor with alopecia areata. The specimen comprised CD8+ T cells sorted from blood, sampled at week 44, from a patient treated with tofacitinib. CDR3 sequence (DNA): TGTGCCACCAGCTCTAGAGGGCAGGGGAAACAGCCCCAGCATTTT. It translates to CATSSRGQGKQPQHF.